The 16 T cell receptor beta chains reported below all come from one sample, sequenced in a study of CD8+ T cells in alopecia areata. The sequencing template was cDNA reverse transcribed from extracted RNA. Assay: immunoSEQ multiplex PCR; the TCRdb copy retains only in-frame clones and omits some. Among 160,000 or so clones, 45% to 60% were seen once, and the ten largest hold approximately 20%. Sequenced here: CD8+ T cells sorted from blood, sampled at week 0. The receptors were gathered from a human donor with alopecia areata.

In this sample, this clone turned up a few times. The rearrangement links TRBV4-3 to TRBJ2-6; D remains ambiguous. This CDR3 is built from 18 residues. Per the germline V gene, CDR1 is LGHNA and CDR2 is YSLEER. V gave up 0 bases and J gave up 0 bases, with 12 bases separating them. The CDR3, as DNA: TGCGCCAGCAGCCAAGATCTGGTGGGCCTCTCTGGGGCCAACGTCCTGACTTTC. Its translation is CASSQDLVGLSGANVLTF.

The table lists this clone with a few counts. This chain links TRBV27 with TRBJ1-1; 7 bases map to TRBD1. Trimming removed 0 bases from V and 5 bases from J; junction bases left unmatched: 9. CDR3 length: 16 residues. Germline V lookup: CDR1 MNHEY, CDR2 SMNVEV (reference sequence). The CDR3 protein is CASSLSQLQGRTEAFF. CDR3 sequence (DNA): TGTGCCAGCAGTTTATCCCAATTACAGGGGCGTACTGAAGCTTTCTTT.

CDR3 region: CASRIQGAYEQYF. Written as DNA, the CDR3 is TGTGCCAGCAGGATACAGGGGGCCTACGAGCAGTACTTC. The chain combines TRBV2 with TRBJ2-7; 8 nucleotides match TRBD1. Germline lookup yields CDR1 SNHLY and CDR2 FYNNEI. J gave up 2 bases and V 6 bases, and 3 bases lay outside the gene matches. This CDR3 region has 13 residues.

This clone was counted a few times. The chain links TRBV7-9 to TRBJ1-1, with D uncertain. Trimming took 5 bases from V and 0 from J, leaving 10 bases between them. This CDR3 has 14 amino acids. Germline V lookup: CDR1 SEHNR, CDR2 FQNEAQ (reference sequence). The CDR3 here is CASSITPLNTEAFF. DNA for the CDR3: TGTGCCAGCAGCATAACACCCCTGAACACTGAAGCTTTCTTT.

The CDR3 region has the DNA TGTGCCACCAGCACAGGGACAGGGAACTACGAGCAGTACTTC. This codes for CATSTGTGNYEQYF. This sequence joins TRBV15 and TRBJ2-7, with 9 nucleotides matching TRBD1. CDR1 LNHNV and CDR2 YYDKDF come from the germline V gene (reference sequence). The CDR3 has 14 amino acids. The V and J ends lost 4 bases and 3 bases, in that order; junction bases with no gene match: 4.

This chain uses TRBV5-1 with TRBJ2-7; no definite D call. V was trimmed by 4 bases and J by 4 bases, leaving 15 bases between them. CDR1 is SGHRS and CDR2 is YFSETQ in the germline V gene. The CDR3 spans 14 residues. The CDR3 loop reads CASSPHGRAYEQYF. The CDR3 coding sequence is TGCGCCAGCAGCCCCCACGGACGAGCTTACGAGCAGTACTTC.

V is TRBV4-3 and J is TRBJ1-4, with D perhaps matching TRBD1 (5 bases). The CDR3 has 18 residues. Germline CDR1 and CDR2: LGHNA and YSLEER. The germline V and J ends were trimmed by 0 bases and 4 bases, with 18 bases remaining between them. CDR3 loop: CASSQDYPGREVNEKLFF. CDR3 coding DNA: TGCGCCAGCAGCCAAGATTACCCCGGCAGGGAAGTTAATGAAAAACTGTTTTTT.

The V call is TRBV14, the J call TRBJ2-7; D is ambiguous. The CDR3 spans 13 residues. The V end lost 6 bases, the J end lost 0 bases, and 9 bases lay between the germline ends. Germline V gives CDR1 SGHDN, CDR2 FVKESK. The CDR3 DNA is TGTGCCAGCAGACCCAGGAGCTCCTACGAGCAGTACTTC. Amino acid sequence: CASRPRSSYEQYF.

The chain is built from TRBV29-1 and TRBJ2-6; tentatively, D is TRBD1 (7 bases). The CDR3 has 13 residues. Germline CDR1 is SQVTM and CDR2 is ANQGSEA. Trimming removed 6 bases at V and 4 bases at J, with 10 bases between. CDR3 nucleotide sequence: TGCAGCGTCAGGGGGGTAGGGGCCAACGTCCTGACTTTC. It encodes CSVRGVGANVLTF.

This clone was observed a handful of times. The chain uses TRBV29-1 and TRBJ1-2; TRBD1 might be the D (6 bases). V lost 3 bases and J 8 bases, leaving 16 bases between the germline ends. Germline V gene data show CDR1 as SQVTM and CDR2 as ANQGSEA. The CDR3 contains 13 residues. This chain's CDR3 is CSVDSTGPEGYTF. DNA for the CDR3: TGCAGCGTTGATTCGACAGGTCCCGAGGGCTACACCTTC.

The CDR3 reads CASSLRIQAMNTEAFF. The CDR3 coding sequence is TGTGCCAGCAGCCTTAGGATACAGGCTATGAACACTGAAGCTTTCTTT. The chain combines TRBV2 with TRBJ1-1; possibly TRBD1 for D (5 bases). This CDR3 contains 16 residues. The germline CDR1 and CDR2 sequences are SNHLY and FYNNEI. V was clipped by 6 bases and J by 0 bases, with 17 bases between them.

The V gene is TRBV11-2, the J gene TRBJ2-1, with D unclear. Trimming took 3 bases from V and 0 from J, leaving 15 bases between them. Germline CDR1 is SGHAT and CDR2 is FQNNGV. This CDR3 is built from 17 residues. CDR3 sequence: CASSFNFYYSSYNEQFF. Here the CDR3 DNA reads TGTGCCAGCAGCTTCAATTTCTATTACAGCTCCTACAATGAGCAGTTCTTC.

To note about this clone: This CDR3 is also generated by other DNA sequences in the sample. The J gene is TRBJ1-1, the V gene TRBV4-3; 9 bases are shared with TRBD1. The ends lost 1 base at V and 1 base at J; junction bases unmatched: 1. Germline CDR1 is LGHNA and CDR2 is YSLEER. This CDR3 region has 15 residues. For the CDR3, the DNA is TGCGCCAGCAGCCAAGGGACAGGGGCGAACACTGAAGCTTTCTTT. Protein: CASSQGTGANTEAFF.

V gene TRBV29-1 combines with J gene TRBJ1-1; 10 positions agree with TRBD1. The germline V gene encodes CDR1 SQVTM and CDR2 ANQGSEA. CDR3 length: 14 residues. V was clipped by 4 bases and J by 1 base; unmatched bases: 3. The chain's CDR3 is CSVAGTGANTEAFF. For the CDR3, the DNA is TGCAGCGTTGCCGGGACAGGGGCGAACACTGAAGCTTTCTTT.

V usage is TRBV11-2 and J usage is TRBJ2-1; 7 bases agree with TRBD2. V lost 1 base, J lost 10 bases, and 4 bases stayed unmatched. CDR3 length: 13 residues. The V gene's germline CDR1 is SGHAT and CDR2 FQNNGV. CDR3 coding DNA: TGTGCCAGCAGCTTAGTTGCGGGGGTGGAGCAGTTCTTC. Translation gives CASSLVAGVEQFF.

The chain recombines TRBV20-1 with TRBJ1-2; D unresolved. The CDR3 extends over 11 amino acids. V was clipped by 5 bases and J by 6 bases, with 10 bases between them. Germline CDR1 is DFQATT and CDR2 is SNEGSKA (reference sequence). The CDR3 bases are TGCAGTGCTGCCGGGTCTAATGGCTACACCTTC. Residues: CSAAGSNGYTF.